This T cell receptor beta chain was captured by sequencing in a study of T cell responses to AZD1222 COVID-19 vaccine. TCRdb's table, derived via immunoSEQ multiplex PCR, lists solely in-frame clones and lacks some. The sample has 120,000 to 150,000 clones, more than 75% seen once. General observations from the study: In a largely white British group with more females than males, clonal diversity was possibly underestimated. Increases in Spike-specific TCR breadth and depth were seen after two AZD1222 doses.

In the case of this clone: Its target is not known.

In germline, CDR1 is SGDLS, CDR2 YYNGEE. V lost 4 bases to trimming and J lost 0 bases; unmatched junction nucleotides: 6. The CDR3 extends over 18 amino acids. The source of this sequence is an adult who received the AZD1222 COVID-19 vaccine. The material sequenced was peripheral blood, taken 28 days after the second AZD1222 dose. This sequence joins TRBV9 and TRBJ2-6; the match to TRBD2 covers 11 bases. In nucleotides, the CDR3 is TGTGCCAGCAGCCCCACTAGCGGGGGACTCTCTGGGGCCAACGTCCTGACTTTC. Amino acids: CASSPTSGGLSGANVLTF.